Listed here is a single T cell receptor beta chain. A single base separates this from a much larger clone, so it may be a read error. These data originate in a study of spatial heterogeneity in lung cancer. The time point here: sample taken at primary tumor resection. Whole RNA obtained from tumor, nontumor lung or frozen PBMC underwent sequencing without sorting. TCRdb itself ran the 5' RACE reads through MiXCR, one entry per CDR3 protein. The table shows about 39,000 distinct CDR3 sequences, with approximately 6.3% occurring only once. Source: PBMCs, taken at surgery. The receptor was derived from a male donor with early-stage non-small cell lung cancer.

CDR3 protein: CASQVVSTDTLYF. The CDR3 nucleotides read TGTGCCAGCCAAGTGGTGAGCACAGATACGCTGTATTTT. The chain uses TRBV6-2 or TRBV6-3 and TRBJ2-3, with D unclear. Germline loops: CDR1 MNHEY, CDR2 SVGEGT. This CDR3 has 13 amino acids.